The 30 T cell receptor beta chains below all came from one sample that was sequenced in a study of glioma-infiltrating T cells. The iRepertoire nested amplicon-rescue multiplex PCR amplified TCR alpha and beta CDR3s from RNA. TCRdb used MiXCR to reprocess the multiplex PCR reads, holding one entry per CDR3 protein. This sample yields a few hundred thousand distinct CDR3 sequences, of which approximately 42% are seen a single time; about 12% belongs to the top ten. The sequencing sample was made of glioma tissue, nonneoplastic brain tissue, or PBMCs (not recorded which). The origin of the receptors is a human donor with low-grade glioma or glioblastoma, undergoing nonglioma brain surgery, or in good health (not recorded which).

This clonotype turned up a few times. A single base separates this from a much larger clone, so it may be a read error. V is TRBV14 and J is TRBJ1-5; D is unresolved. V lost 0 bases and J 7 bases, leaving 7 bases between the germline ends. The CDR3 has 13 residues. The germline V gene has CDR1 SGHDN and CDR2 FVKESK. The CDR3 DNA reads as TGTGCCAGCAGCCAAGATCGGGAACAGCCCCAGCATTTT. It is translated as CASSQDREQPQHF. Combining the CDR3 with reference TRBV14 and TRBJ1-5 gives the whole variable domain EAGVTQFPSHSVIEKGQTVTLRCDPISGHDNLYWYRRVMGKEIKFLLHFVKESKQDESGMPNNRFLAERTGGTYSTLKVQPAELEDSGVYFCASSQDREQPQHFGDGTRLSIL.

This clonotype was counted at least ten times. The chain joins TRBV4-3 to TRBJ2-1; the match to TRBD1 covers 9 bases. After removal of 0 bases from V and 6 bases from J, the junction contained 6 bases not matched to a gene. This CDR3 is built from 16 residues. Looked up from germline, CDR1 is LGHNA and CDR2 is YSLEER. CDR3 amino acids: CASSQDLTGGGNEQFF. CDR3 bases: TGCGCCAGCAGCCAAGATTTGACAGGGGGAGGCAATGAGCAGTTCTTC.

This clonotype has a handful of counts. The chain is built from TRBV4-2 and TRBJ2-5; 8 nucleotides line up with TRBD1. The J segment lost 4 bases and the V segment lost 3 bases, leaving 4 bases of the junction unmatched. Germline V lookup: CDR1 LGHNA, CDR2 YNFKEQ. This CDR3 comprises 14 residues. CDR3 bases: TGTGCCAGCAGCCACGGACAGGGAGGAGAGACCCAGTACTTC. Translation: CASSHGQGGETQYF.

In its sample, this clonotype was seen a few times. This sequence joins TRBV7-9 and TRBJ2-7; D uncertain. The V end was cut by 5 bases, the J end by 4 bases, with 9 bases between. Germline V gene data show CDR1 as SEHNR and CDR2 as FQNEAQ (reference sequence). This CDR3 spans 12 amino acids. The DNA of the CDR3 is TGTGCCAGCAGCCCTTCACGGTACGAGCAGTACTTC. Its protein is CASSPSRYEQYF.

At least ten counts were recorded for this clonotype. This chain joins TRBV20-1 and TRBJ1-2; no definite D call. Trimming removed 3 bases at V and 4 bases at J, with 15 bases between. The CDR3 length is 14 residues. Germline-derived CDR1 and CDR2 are DFQATT and SNEGSKA (reference sequence). The CDR3 DNA reads TGCAGTGCTAGGGTTGGTTCCGGGAGCTATGGCTACACCTTC. This codes for CSARVGSGSYGYTF.

V gene TRBV9 combines with J gene TRBJ2-3; D remains unclear. CDR3 length: 12 amino acids. Germline V gene sequence: CDR1 SGDLS, CDR2 YYNGEE. Trimming cost V 4 bases and J 6 bases, with 9 bases left between them. The CDR3 reads CASSTPPDTQYF. The CDR3 bases are TGTGCCAGCAGCACCCCACCGGATACGCAGTATTTT.

In the case of this clonotype: With a much larger clone just one base away, this may be a read error. The chain couples TRBV24-1 to TRBJ2-3; D ambiguous. V was shortened by 4 bases and J by 5 bases, with 6 bases between the two germline ends. Germline-derived CDR1 and CDR2 are KGHDR and SFDVKD. The CDR3 is 12 residues long. The CDR3 loop is CATSERRDTQYF. Here the CDR3 DNA reads TGTGCCACCAGTGAACGTAGAGATACGCAGTATTTT.

This clonotype was counted ten times or more. The chain couples TRBV6-1 to TRBJ2-1; the D is unclear. The CDR3 is 15 residues long. Germline loops: CDR1 MNHNS, CDR2 SASEGT. V was trimmed by 5 bases and J by 2 bases, leaving 13 bases between them. DNA of the CDR3: TGTGCCAGCAGTTTCCAGGAGAGGACCTACAATGAGCAGTTCTTC. Protein product: CASSFQERTYNEQFF.

The chain carries TRBV20-1 and TRBJ2-1; 8 bases match TRBD2. V lost 5 bases to trimming and J lost 3 bases; unmatched junction nucleotides: 6. Looked up from germline, CDR1 is DFQATT and CDR2 is SNEGSKA (reference sequence). The CDR3 is 14 amino acids. The CDR3, as DNA: TGCAGTGCTCCCGGGAGGGCCGGCTACAATGAGCAGTTCTTC. Encoded protein: CSAPGRAGYNEQFF.

This clonotype was counted many times. The chain is built from TRBV7-2 and TRBJ1-2, with 10 bases fitting TRBD1. Germline V gene lookup returns CDR1 SGHTA and CDR2 FQGNSA. The CDR3 has 17 residues. J gave up 3 bases and V 5 bases, and 12 bases lay outside the gene matches. The CDR3 region has the DNA TGTGCCAGCAGCCCCTATACCTCGGGACAGGGGTACTATGGCTACACCTTC. Translating gives CASSPYTSGQGYYGYTF.

As for this clonotype: One end of the junction varies from germline; a read error may be responsible. This chain joins TRBV2 and TRBJ2-7, with 9 bases identical to TRBD2. The germline CDR1 and CDR2 sequences are SNHLY and FYNNEI. This CDR3 is 14 amino acids long. The CDR3 spells CASTRSGSAYVQYF. The DNA of the CDR3 is TGTGCCAGCACTCGTAGCGGGAGCGCATACGTGCAGTACTTC.

The chain joins TRBV6-6 to TRBJ2-3; 8 positions agree with TRBD2. Germline assignment: CDR1 MNHNY and CDR2 SVGAGI (reference sequence). CDR3 length: 16 residues. The V segment lost 6 bases and the J segment 11 bases; nucleotides outside the gene matches: 19. The CDR3 sequence: CASSPSRAGVYNEQYF. The CDR3 bases are TGTGCCAGCAGCCCAAGCCGAGCGGGAGTGTACAATGAGCAGTATTTT.

A single count supports this clonotype. One end of the junction does not line up with germline, which may come from a read error. The chain joins TRBV3-1 to TRBJ2-5, with unresolved D. This CDR3 is 15 amino acids long. Per the germline V gene, CDR1 is LGHDT and CDR2 is YNNKEL (reference sequence). The CDR3 region has the DNA TGTGCCAGCAGTTACTCAACCGGGCCGCAAGAGGCCCAGTACTTC. It specifies CASSYSTGPQEAQYF.

The chain combines TRBV18 with TRBJ1-5; D is ambiguous. Germline loops: CDR1 KGHSH, CDR2 LQKENI. This CDR3 has 14 residues. Trimming cost V 3 bases and J 1 base, with 7 bases left between them. The CDR3 region is CASSPLGSNQPQHF. The CDR3 nucleotides are TGTGCCAGCTCACCCTTAGGCAGCAATCAGCCCCAGCATTTT.

This clonotype has a handful of counts. CDR3 sequence reads: CASSDPQHQGHPSFEAFF. CDR3 nucleotide sequence: TGTGCCAGCAGTGACCCCCAACACCAAGGACACCCGTCTTTTGAAGCTTTCTTT. The rearrangement uses TRBV6-4 and TRBJ1-1; a weak D match, TRBD1 (5 bases). CDR3 length: 18 amino acids. CDR1 is MRHNA and CDR2 is SNTAGT in the germline V gene. Trimming pared 2 bases from V and 7 bases from J, leaving 26 bases between.

J is TRBJ2-7 and V is TRBV5-1; tentative D call: TRBD1 (5 bases). This CDR3 has 15 amino acids. Germline CDR1 reads SGHRS; CDR2 reads YFSETQ. Trimming cost V 3 bases and J 6 bases, with 19 bases left between them. The CDR3 nucleotides are TGCGCCAGCAGCTCCCGGCCAGGGCGTTCGTTCGAGCAGTACTTC. Protein sequence: CASSSRPGRSFEQYF.

The genes are TRBV7-9 and TRBJ2-7, with 7 bases lining up with TRBD2. V lost 5 bases and J lost 4; bases outside the gene matches: 14. This CDR3 spans 16 amino acids. CDR1 SEHNR and CDR2 FQNEAQ come from the germline V gene (reference sequence). In DNA, the CDR3 is TGTGCCAGCAGCCCGGATACTCTAGCGGAAGTATACGAGCAGTACTTC. Amino acid sequence: CASSPDTLAEVYEQYF.

V and J are TRBV2 and TRBJ2-1; D remains ambiguous. Germline CDR1 reads SNHLY; CDR2 reads FYNNEI. Deletions cut 11 bases from V and 6 bases from J, with 20 bases between. The CDR3 is 14 amino acids. The CDR3 is CAFLTPSKGNEQFF. CDR3 coding DNA: TGTGCCTTTTTGACTCCATCCAAGGGCAATGAGCAGTTCTTC.

This clonotype occurred once. The gene calls are TRBV20-1 and TRBJ2-7; D is possibly TRBD2 (5 bases). V dropped 6 bases and J dropped 1 base, with 25 bases sitting between them. Germline V CDR1 and CDR2: DFQATT, SNEGSKA (reference sequence). The CDR3 length is 17 residues. The CDR3 DNA is TGCAGTGCCCTAGAGTGGGGTAGCGCGAGTCGGTCCTACGAGCAGTACTTC. It is translated as CSALEWGSASRSYEQYF.

The CDR3 DNA reads TGTGCCAGCAGCTTCGGGCCAAACAAAGAGACCCAGTACTTC. It specifies CASSFGPNKETQYF. The chain combines TRBV11-1 with TRBJ2-5; D gene uncertain. The CDR3 totals 14 residues. Germline-derived CDR1 and CDR2 are SGHAT and FQDESV (reference sequence). V was shortened by 3 bases and J by 3 bases, with 11 bases between the two germline ends.

This chain connects TRBV7-9 to TRBJ1-2; 8 bases align to TRBD1. Germline CDR1 SEHNR, CDR2 FQNEAQ (reference sequence). Trimming cost V 5 bases and J 4 bases; bases outside gene matches: 6. The CDR3 covers 14 residues. The DNA of the CDR3 is TGTGCCAGCAGCCCGACAGGGGATGTCTATGGCTACACCTTC. As protein: CASSPTGDVYGYTF.

This chain connects TRBV20-1 to TRBJ2-6, with D possibly being TRBD1 or TRBD2 (6 bases each). Trimming pared 4 bases from V and 0 bases from J, leaving 16 bases between. Germline CDR1 and CDR2: DFQATT and SNEGSKA (reference sequence). The CDR3 loop spans 17 amino acids. The CDR3 DNA follows: TGCAGTGCTAAGAGACAGGAGGGAACCTCTGGGGCCAACGTCCTGACTTTC. This sequence encodes CSAKRQEGTSGANVLTF.

The chain employs TRBV14 and TRBJ2-3; 7 positions match TRBD2. The length of the CDR3 is 15 residues. From germline, CDR1 is SGHDN and CDR2 FVKESK. With 2 bases clipped from V and 4 bases from J, the junction kept 6 bases outside the gene matches. CDR3 sequence reads: CASSQPGGVSDTQYF. The CDR3 nucleotides are TGTGCCAGCAGCCAACCGGGAGGCGTCTCAGATACGCAGTATTTT.

The J gene is TRBJ2-3, the V gene TRBV29-1; TRBD2 might be the D (6 bases). The CDR3 sequence is 16 residues long. The V gene lost 4 bases and the J gene lost 2 bases, with 19 bases spanning the gap. Germline assignment: CDR1 SQVTM and CDR2 ANQGSEA. The CDR3 spells CSVAERERVTTDTQYF. CDR3 DNA sequence: TGCAGCGTTGCCGAACGAGAGCGGGTAACCACAGATACGCAGTATTTT.

This chain connects TRBV5-4 to TRBJ2-1, with 12 bases identical to TRBD2. V was clipped by 4 bases and J by 8 bases; unmatched bases: 4. The CDR3 is 14 amino acids. Germline-derived CDR1 and CDR2 are SGHNT and YYREEE (reference sequence). The CDR3 spells CASSRTSGMDEQFF. CDR3 coding DNA: TGTGCCAGCAGCCGGACTAGCGGGATGGATGAGCAGTTCTTC.

This clonotype was seen ten or more times. V usage is TRBV6-5 and J usage is TRBJ2-6, with D uncertain. Germline V lookup: CDR1 MNHEY, CDR2 SVGAGI. The V end was cut by 2 bases, the J end by 0 bases, with 14 bases between. CDR3 length: 18 residues. CDR3 nucleotides: TGTGCCAGCAGTTACGAGCCCTTCAGAGACTCTGGGGCCAACGTCCTGACTTTC. Translation: CASSYEPFRDSGANVLTF.

This clonotype was seen repeatedly, ten times or more. The chain links TRBV6-2 or TRBV6-3 to TRBJ1-1, with 9 bases identical to TRBD1. Germline-derived CDR1 and CDR2 are MNHEY and SVGEGT. The CDR3 runs to 18 residues. V gave up 0 bases and J gave up 0 bases; unmatched junction bases: 8. This chain's CDR3 is CASSYSGTGNPMNTEAFF. CDR3 in DNA: TGTGCCAGCAGTTACTCCGGGACAGGGAACCCCATGAACACTGAAGCTTTCTTT.

With respect to this clonotype: A much larger clone is a single base away; this may be a read error. The V gene is TRBV28, the J gene TRBJ1-4; D unclear. The V gene lost 3 bases and the J gene lost 14 bases, with 16 bases spanning the gap. The CDR3 has 13 amino acids. From germline, CDR1 is MDHEN and CDR2 SYDVKM. CDR3 region: CASSFWSLQVLFF. The CDR3 bases are TGTGCCAGCAGTTTTTGGAGCCTGCAAGTCCTGTTTTTT.

J is TRBJ1-1 and V is TRBV11-2; D gene uncertain. The CDR3 is made up of 14 amino acids. V was trimmed by 6 bases and J by 1 base, leaving 12 bases between them. The V gene's germline CDR1 is SGHAT and CDR2 FQNNGV. The CDR3 loop reads CASSLGYGNTEAFF. CDR3 in DNA: TGTGCCAGCAGTTTGGGATATGGGAACACTGAAGCTTTCTTT.

Worth noting for this clonotype: A much larger clone differs by one base, so this may be a read error. Here the CDR3 omits its conserved ending phenylalanine or tryptophan, so a read error is the likely source. The rearrangement uses TRBV6-8 and TRBJ2-7; 12 bases map to TRBD1. The length of the CDR3 is 14 residues. CDR1 MNHGY and CDR2 SAAAGT come from the germline V gene. This CDR3 reads CASSPGTGGVEQYS. CDR3 sequence (DNA): TGCGCCAGCAGCCCCGGGACAGGGGGCGTTGAGCAGTACTCC.